Following are 22 T cell receptor beta chains from one sample sequenced in a study of OX40 agonist ivuxolimab in advanced cancers. Sequencing used immunoSEQ multiplex PCR; TCRdb keeps in-frame clones, though not all of them. The sample includes about 67,000 clones, roughly nine tenths of them seen just once. Sequenced here: CD4+ or CD8+ T cells sorted from blood, sampled in a trial of the OX40 agonist ivuxolimab. The receptor source for this set is an adult with an advanced solid tumor such as melanoma, head and neck, liver or kidney cancer.

V and J are TRBV5-1 and TRBJ2-5, with D perhaps matching TRBD2 (6 bases). Germline CDR1 SGHRS, CDR2 YFSETQ. This CDR3 region has 14 residues. V was trimmed by 5 bases and J by 9 bases, leaving 20 bases between them. CDR3 DNA: TGCGCCAGCAGAGGTGGGCCCGGTGGGGAGGCCCAGTACTTC. This translates into CASRGGPGGEAQYF.

The chain's CDR3 is CAAQRGNQPQHF. The CDR3 coding sequence is TGTGCCGCCCAAAGGGGCAATCAGCCCCAGCATTTT. The chain couples TRBV7-9 to TRBJ1-5, with D unclear. The CDR3 loop spans 12 amino acids. The germline V and J ends were trimmed by 11 bases and 2 bases, with 10 bases remaining between them. Per germline, CDR1 SEHNR and CDR2 FQNEAQ (reference sequence).

The V call is TRBV19, the J call TRBJ2-2, with TRBD1 identical over 8 bases. The J segment lost 6 bases and the V segment lost 8 bases, leaving 8 bases of the junction unmatched. This CDR3 has 14 amino acids. Germline loops: CDR1 LNHDA, CDR2 SQIVND (reference sequence). CDR3 DNA sequence: TGTGCCAGTGGAGGACAGGGATCGCCCGGGGAGCTGTTTTTT. The encoded protein is CASGGQGSPGELFF.

The gene calls are TRBV6-6 and TRBJ2-2; D unclear. The CDR3 totals 12 residues. V was shortened by 7 bases and J by 4 bases, with 7 bases between the two germline ends. The germline CDR1 and CDR2 sequences are MNHNY and SVGAGI (reference sequence). The CDR3 nucleotides read TGTGCCAGCATCCCGCCCACCGGGGAGCTGTTTTTT. Translation gives CASIPPTGELFF.

J is TRBJ2-1 and V is TRBV7-9, with D possibly being TRBD1 (7 bases). The CDR3 has 15 amino acids. Germline CDR1 is SEHNR and CDR2 is FQNEAQ (reference sequence). Trimming pared 5 bases from V and 6 bases from J, leaving 17 bases between. The CDR3 sequence is CASSRPEGAVNEQFF. The CDR3 nucleotides read TGTGCCAGCAGCCGTCCGGAGGGGGCGGTCAATGAGCAGTTCTTC.

The chain employs TRBV19 and TRBJ2-5; tentatively, D is TRBD2 (5 bases). The CDR3 is 14 amino acids. Germline assignment: CDR1 LNHDA and CDR2 SQIVND (reference sequence). With 1 base removed from V and 5 bases from J, the gap between germline ends came to 11 bases. Here the CDR3 reads CASSIVGSGETQYF. CDR3 coding DNA: TGTGCCAGTAGTATAGTTGGGAGTGGGGAGACCCAGTACTTC.

The rearrangement links TRBV5-1 to TRBJ2-5; 8 bases fit TRBD1. Germline V gene data show CDR1 as SGHRS and CDR2 as YFSETQ. This CDR3 spans 17 amino acids. V shed 0 bases, J shed 0 bases, and the junction held 7 bases outside the gene matches. The CDR3 nucleotides read TGCGCCAGCAGCTTGGGGGCAGGGGGCGATTACCAAGAGACCCAGTACTTC. It is translated as CASSLGAGGDYQETQYF. Complete variable domain (other parts from reference TRBV5-1 and TRBJ2-5): KAGVTQTPRYLIKTRGQQVTLSCSPISGHRSVSWYQQTPGQGLQFLFEYFSETQRNKGNFPGRFSGRQFSNSRSEMNVSTLELGDSALYLCASSLGAGGDYQETQYFGPGTRLLVL.

V and J are TRBV19 and TRBJ2-1, with 8 bases that match TRBD2. The trim removed 7 bases at V and 7 bases at J, leaving 12 bases unmatched. The germline CDR1 and CDR2 sequences are LNHDA and SQIVND (reference sequence). The CDR3 contains 15 residues. Here the CDR3 reads CASNSVAGGWNEQFF. In DNA, the CDR3 is TGTGCCAGTAACAGTGTGGCGGGGGGTTGGAATGAGCAGTTCTTC.

The CDR3 nucleotides read TGTGCCAGTAGTGGAACGTTACAGGGGGCTCTGTTCTTC. Its translation: CASSGTLQGALFF. This chain connects TRBV19 to TRBJ2-1, with 9 bases aligning to TRBD1. The J segment lost 15 bases and the V segment lost 5 bases, leaving 11 bases of the junction unmatched. The CDR3 totals 13 residues. Germline loops: CDR1 LNHDA, CDR2 SQIVND (reference sequence).

This clone was observed a single time. The chain uses TRBV25-1 and TRBJ2-1, with a possible D match to TRBD2 (6 bases). The germline V and J ends were trimmed by 6 bases and 5 bases, with 14 bases remaining between them. Germline V gives CDR1 MGHDK, CDR2 SYGVNS. This CDR3 contains 14 residues. The DNA for the CDR3 is TGTGCCAGCAGAGACCGGGGGTCCCACAATGAGCAGTTCTTC. Translated: CASRDRGSHNEQFF. The variable domain in full, completed from reference TRBV25-1 and TRBJ2-1, reads EADIYQTPRYLVIGTGKKITLECSQTMGHDKMYWYQQDPGMELHLIHYSYGVNSTEKGDLSSESTVSRIRTEHFPLTLESARPSHTSQYLCASRDRGSHNEQFFGPGTRLTVL.

The chain is built from TRBV19 and TRBJ2-7, with a weak D call TRBD1 (6 bases). Looked up from germline, CDR1 is LNHDA and CDR2 is SQIVND (reference sequence). The V end was cut by 3 bases, the J end by 4 bases, with 13 bases between. The CDR3 consists of 14 residues. CDR3 region: CASSISRGRYEQYF. CDR3 coding DNA: TGTGCCAGTAGTATTAGCAGGGGACGATACGAGCAGTACTTC. The full variable domain, in which reference TRBV19 and TRBJ2-7 provide the parts outside the CDR3, is DGGITQSPKYLFRKEGQNVTLSCEQNLNHDAMYWYRQDPGQGLRLIYYSQIVNDFQKGDIAEGYSVSREKKESFPLTVTSAQKNPTAFYLCASSISRGRYEQYFGPGTRLTVT.

The chain carries TRBV6-5 and TRBJ1-1, with TRBD1 as a possible D gene (6 bases). V shed 6 bases and J shed 6 bases, with 14 bases lying between them. Germline-derived CDR1 and CDR2 are MNHEY and SVGAGI. There are 13 residues in the CDR3. The CDR3 protein is CASSPTGGAEAFF. In DNA, the CDR3 is TGTGCCAGCAGCCCGACAGGAGGGGCTGAAGCTTTCTTT.

The V call is TRBV27, the J call TRBJ2-4; 8 bases fit TRBD1. This CDR3 is built from 14 residues. J lost 8 bases, V lost 3 bases, and 6 bases had no gene match. Germline CDR1 is MNHEY and CDR2 is SMNVEV (reference sequence). CDR3 in amino acids: CASSFDRGADIQYF. CDR3 DNA sequence: TGTGCCAGCAGTTTCGACAGGGGTGCTGACATTCAGTACTTC.

This sequence joins TRBV5-1 and TRBJ2-1; 10 bases align to TRBD2. The CDR3 runs 15 residues. V trimming: 5 bases; J trimming: 9 bases; junction bases outside the gene matches: 11. The V gene's germline CDR1 is SGHRS and CDR2 YFSETQ. This chain's CDR3 is CASSSATSGTGEQFF. In nucleotides, the CDR3 is TGCGCCAGCAGTTCGGCCACTAGCGGGACAGGTGAGCAGTTCTTC.

The chain joins TRBV18 to TRBJ1-2; D remains unclear. V was cut by 3 bases and J by 6 bases, with 8 bases left in between. This CDR3 spans 12 amino acids. Germline CDR1 KGHSH, CDR2 LQKENI. This CDR3 reads CASSPRLNGYTF. In DNA, the CDR3 is TGTGCCAGCTCACCCAGGTTGAATGGCTACACCTTC.

The V and J genes are TRBV19 and TRBJ1-2, with unresolved D. V was trimmed by 3 bases and J by 3 bases, leaving 8 bases between them. The CDR3 consists of 13 residues. Germline V gives CDR1 LNHDA, CDR2 SQIVND (reference sequence). CDR3 bases: TGTGCCAGTAGTATCGCCCGGGACTATGGCTACACCTTC. Protein: CASSIARDYGYTF.

This clone was counted once. V and J are TRBV5-1 and TRBJ2-1, with D perhaps matching TRBD2 (6 bases). This CDR3 has 14 residues. Trimming cost V 1 base and J 10 bases, with 15 bases left between them. Germline CDR1 SGHRS, CDR2 YFSETQ. The CDR3 DNA sequence: TGCGCCAGCAGCTTGATCGGGGGATCTAGGGAGCAGTTCTTC. This translates into CASSLIGGSREQFF.

This clone was recorded a few times. This chain connects TRBV6-1 to TRBJ1-2; no definite D call. V dropped 7 bases and J dropped 4 bases, with 16 bases sitting between them. This CDR3 comprises 14 residues. Germline CDR1 and CDR2: MNHNS and SASEGT. CDR3 sequence reads: CASTWASLIYGYTF. Written as DNA, the CDR3 is TGTGCCAGCACCTGGGCCAGCCTAATCTATGGCTACACCTTC.

The chain is built from TRBV5-1 and TRBJ2-1; possibly TRBD2 for D (6 bases). This CDR3 is 13 amino acids long. V lost 4 bases and J lost 4, with 9 bases in between. CDR1 and CDR2 from the germline V gene are SGHRS and YFSETQ. CDR3 in DNA: TGCGCCAGCAGCGCGACTAGGTACAATGAGCAGTTCTTC. As protein: CASSATRYNEQFF. Supplemented by reference TRBV5-1 and TRBJ2-1, the full variable domain reads KAGVTQTPRYLIKTRGQQVTLSCSPISGHRSVSWYQQTPGQGLQFLFEYFSETQRNKGNFPGRFSGRQFSNSRSEMNVSTLELGDSALYLCASSATRYNEQFFGPGTRLTVL.

In its sample, this clone was seen a few times. The V and J genes are TRBV19 and TRBJ1-5; D not certain. The germline CDR1 and CDR2 sequences are LNHDA and SQIVND (reference sequence). There are 14 residues in the CDR3. The germline V and J ends were trimmed by 5 bases and 5 bases, with 13 bases remaining between them. CDR3 loop: CASSVLGEDQPQHF. DNA of the CDR3: TGTGCCAGTAGTGTCCTCGGGGAGGATCAGCCCCAGCATTTT.

This sequence joins TRBV19 and TRBJ2-2, with D perhaps being TRBD1 or TRBD2 (5 bases each). The CDR3 consists of 15 residues. Trimming left V 9 bases short and J 0 bases short, with 14 bases between. Germline CDR1 and CDR2: LNHDA and SQIVND (reference sequence). In DNA, the CDR3 is TGTGCCAGCTGTCGGGACCTCACGAACACCGGGGAGCTGTTTTTT. This codes for CASCRDLTNTGELFF.

The chain combines TRBV18 with TRBJ2-7; D uncertain. CDR1 and CDR2 from the germline V gene are KGHSH and LQKENI. This CDR3 has 15 residues. V gave up 0 bases and J gave up 5 bases, with 14 bases separating them. The chain's CDR3 is CASSPPTAEGNEQYF. CDR3 sequence (DNA): TGTGCCAGCTCACCACCGACCGCCGAAGGAAACGAGCAGTACTTC.